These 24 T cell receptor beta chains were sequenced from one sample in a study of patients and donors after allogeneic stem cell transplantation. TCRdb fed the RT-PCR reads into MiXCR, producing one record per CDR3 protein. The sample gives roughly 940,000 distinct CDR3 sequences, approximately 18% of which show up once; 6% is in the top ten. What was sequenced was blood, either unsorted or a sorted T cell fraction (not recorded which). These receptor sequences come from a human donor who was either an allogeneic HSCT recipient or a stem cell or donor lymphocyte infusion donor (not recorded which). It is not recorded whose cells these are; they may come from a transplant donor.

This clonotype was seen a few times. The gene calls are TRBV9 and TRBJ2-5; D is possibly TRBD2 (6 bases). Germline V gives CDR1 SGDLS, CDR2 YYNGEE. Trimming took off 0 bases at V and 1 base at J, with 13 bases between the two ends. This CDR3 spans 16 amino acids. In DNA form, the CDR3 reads TGTGCCAGCAGCGTAGGGTTTGGGGGAGGCCAAGAGACCCAGTACTTC. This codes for CASSVGFGGGQETQYF.

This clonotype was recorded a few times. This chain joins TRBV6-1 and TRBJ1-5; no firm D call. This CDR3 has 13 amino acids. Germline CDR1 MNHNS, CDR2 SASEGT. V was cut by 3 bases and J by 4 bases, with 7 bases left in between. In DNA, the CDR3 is TGTGCCAGCAGTGACTGGGTGAATCAGCCCCAGCATTTT. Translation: CASSDWVNQPQHF.

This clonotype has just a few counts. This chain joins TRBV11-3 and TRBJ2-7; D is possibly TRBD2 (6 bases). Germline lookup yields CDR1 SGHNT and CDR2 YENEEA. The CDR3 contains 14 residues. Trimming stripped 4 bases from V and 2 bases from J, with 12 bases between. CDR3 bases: TGTGCCAGCAGCTGGGAGGATAAGACCTACGAGCAGTACTTC. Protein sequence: CASSWEDKTYEQYF.

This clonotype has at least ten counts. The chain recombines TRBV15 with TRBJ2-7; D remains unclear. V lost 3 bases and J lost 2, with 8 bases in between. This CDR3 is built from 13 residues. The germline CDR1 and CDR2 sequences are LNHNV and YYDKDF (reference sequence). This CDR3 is CATSRGRTYEQYF. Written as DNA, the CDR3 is TGTGCCACCAGCAGGGGCCGTACCTACGAGCAGTACTTC.

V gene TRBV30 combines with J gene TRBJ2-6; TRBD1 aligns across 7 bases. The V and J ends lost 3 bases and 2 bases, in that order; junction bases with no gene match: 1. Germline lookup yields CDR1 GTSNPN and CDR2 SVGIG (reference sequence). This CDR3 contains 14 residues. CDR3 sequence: CAWRTGAGANVLTF. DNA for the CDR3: TGTGCCTGGAGAACAGGGGCTGGGGCCAACGTCCTGACTTTC.

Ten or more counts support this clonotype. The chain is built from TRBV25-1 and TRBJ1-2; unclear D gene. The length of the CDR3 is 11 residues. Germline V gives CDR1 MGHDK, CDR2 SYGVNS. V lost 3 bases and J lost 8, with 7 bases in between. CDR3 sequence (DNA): TGTGCCAGCAGTGAGGGCAGCGGCTACACCTTC. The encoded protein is CASSEGSGYTF.

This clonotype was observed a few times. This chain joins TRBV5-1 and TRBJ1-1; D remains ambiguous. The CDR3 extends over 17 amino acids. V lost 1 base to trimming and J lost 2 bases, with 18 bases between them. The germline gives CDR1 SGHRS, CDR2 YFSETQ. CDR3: CASSLLEGESLNTEAFF. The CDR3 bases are TGCGCCAGCAGCTTGTTAGAAGGTGAAAGCCTCAACACTGAAGCTTTCTTT.

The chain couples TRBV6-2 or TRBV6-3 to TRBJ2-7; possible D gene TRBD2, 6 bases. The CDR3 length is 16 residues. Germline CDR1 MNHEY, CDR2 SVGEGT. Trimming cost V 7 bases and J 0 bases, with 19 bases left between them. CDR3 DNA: TGTGCCAGCACCAAGGATGCCGGGGGTCCCTCCTACGAGCAGTACTTC. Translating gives CASTKDAGGPSYEQYF.

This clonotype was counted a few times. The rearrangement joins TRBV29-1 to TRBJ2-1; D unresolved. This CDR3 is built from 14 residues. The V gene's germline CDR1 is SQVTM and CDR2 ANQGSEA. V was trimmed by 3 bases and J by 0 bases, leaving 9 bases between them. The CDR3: CSVEVQRSYNEQFF. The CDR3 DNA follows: TGCAGCGTTGAGGTCCAGCGCTCCTACAATGAGCAGTTCTTC.

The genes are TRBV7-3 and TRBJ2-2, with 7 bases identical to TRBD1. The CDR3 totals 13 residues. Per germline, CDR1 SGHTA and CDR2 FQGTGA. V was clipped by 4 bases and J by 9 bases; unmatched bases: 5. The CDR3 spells CASSSTGIRELFF. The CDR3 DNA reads TGTGCCAGCAGCTCGACAGGGATCAGGGAGCTGTTTTTT.

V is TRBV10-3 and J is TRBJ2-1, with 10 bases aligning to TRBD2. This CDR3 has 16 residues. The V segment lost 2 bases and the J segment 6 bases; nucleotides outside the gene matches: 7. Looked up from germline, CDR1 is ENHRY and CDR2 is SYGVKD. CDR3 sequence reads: CAISERSGRPTNEQFF. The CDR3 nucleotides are TGTGCCATCAGTGAGCGTAGCGGGAGGCCCACCAATGAGCAGTTCTTC.

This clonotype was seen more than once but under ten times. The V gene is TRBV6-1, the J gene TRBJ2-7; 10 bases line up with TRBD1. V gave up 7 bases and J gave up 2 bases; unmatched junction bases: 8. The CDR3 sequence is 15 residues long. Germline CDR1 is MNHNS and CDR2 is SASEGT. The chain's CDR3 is CASNDGDRGPYEQYF. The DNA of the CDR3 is TGTGCCAGCAATGATGGGGACAGGGGCCCCTACGAGCAGTACTTC.

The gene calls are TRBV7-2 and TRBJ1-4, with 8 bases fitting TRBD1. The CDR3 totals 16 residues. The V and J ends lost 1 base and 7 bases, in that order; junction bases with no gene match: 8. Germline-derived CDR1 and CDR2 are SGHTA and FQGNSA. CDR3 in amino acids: CASSLGSQGAREKLFF. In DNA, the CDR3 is TGTGCCAGCAGCTTAGGATCCCAGGGGGCGCGTGAAAAACTGTTTTTT.

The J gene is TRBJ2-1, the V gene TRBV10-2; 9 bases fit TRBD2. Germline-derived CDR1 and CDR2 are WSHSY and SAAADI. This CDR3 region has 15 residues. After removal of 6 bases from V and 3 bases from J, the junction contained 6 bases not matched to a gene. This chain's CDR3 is CASRFSGGDYNEQFF. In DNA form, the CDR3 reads TGCGCCAGCAGGTTTAGCGGGGGTGACTACAATGAGCAGTTCTTC.

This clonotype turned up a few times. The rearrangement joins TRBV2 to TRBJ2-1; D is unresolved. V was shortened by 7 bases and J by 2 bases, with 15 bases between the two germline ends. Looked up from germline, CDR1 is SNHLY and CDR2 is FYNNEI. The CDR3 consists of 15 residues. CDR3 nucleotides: TGTGCCAGCAAAGATGGGGATCGGCCCTACAATGAGCAGTTCTTC. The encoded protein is CASKDGDRPYNEQFF.

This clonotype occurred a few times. As DNA, the CDR3 is TGTGCCAGTAGTATGCGTCCAGCGAACACTGAAGCTTTCTTT. It encodes CASSMRPANTEAFF. The chain combines TRBV19 with TRBJ1-1, with unresolved D. Trimming left V 3 bases short and J 1 base short, with 9 bases between. The CDR3 consists of 14 residues. Per germline, CDR1 LNHDA and CDR2 SQIVND (reference sequence).

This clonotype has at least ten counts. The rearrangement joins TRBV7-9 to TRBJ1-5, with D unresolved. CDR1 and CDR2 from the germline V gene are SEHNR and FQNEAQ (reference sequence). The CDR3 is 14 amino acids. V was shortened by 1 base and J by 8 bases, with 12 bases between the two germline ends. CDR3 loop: CASSLDRGLEPQHF. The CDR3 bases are TGTGCCAGCAGCTTAGATCGGGGTTTAGAGCCCCAGCATTTT.

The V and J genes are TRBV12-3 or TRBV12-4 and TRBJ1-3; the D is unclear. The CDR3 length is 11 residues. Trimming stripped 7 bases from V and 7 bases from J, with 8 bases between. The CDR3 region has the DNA TGTGCCAGCACCCGGCGGAACACCATATATTTT. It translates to CASTRRNTIYF.

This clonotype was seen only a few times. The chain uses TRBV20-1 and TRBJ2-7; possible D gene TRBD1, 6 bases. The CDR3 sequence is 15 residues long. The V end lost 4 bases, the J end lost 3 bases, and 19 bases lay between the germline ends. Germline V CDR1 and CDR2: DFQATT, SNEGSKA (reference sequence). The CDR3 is CSATGLRDTYYEQYF. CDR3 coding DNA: TGCAGTGCTACCGGACTCCGGGACACGTACTACGAGCAGTACTTC.

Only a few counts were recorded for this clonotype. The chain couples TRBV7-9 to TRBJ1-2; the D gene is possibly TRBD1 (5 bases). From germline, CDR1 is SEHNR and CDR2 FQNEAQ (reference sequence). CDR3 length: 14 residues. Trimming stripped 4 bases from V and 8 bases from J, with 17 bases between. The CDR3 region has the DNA TGTGCCAGCAGCTCCCTTAGGGGCTCAGGCGGCTACACCTTC. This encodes CASSSLRGSGGYTF.

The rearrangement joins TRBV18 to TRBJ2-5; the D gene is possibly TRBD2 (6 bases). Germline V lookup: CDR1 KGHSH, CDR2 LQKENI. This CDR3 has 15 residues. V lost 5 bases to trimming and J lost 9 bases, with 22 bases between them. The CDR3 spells CASSWDSQVGAAQYF. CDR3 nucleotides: TGTGCCAGCTCATGGGACTCCCAAGTCGGTGCGGCCCAGTACTTC.

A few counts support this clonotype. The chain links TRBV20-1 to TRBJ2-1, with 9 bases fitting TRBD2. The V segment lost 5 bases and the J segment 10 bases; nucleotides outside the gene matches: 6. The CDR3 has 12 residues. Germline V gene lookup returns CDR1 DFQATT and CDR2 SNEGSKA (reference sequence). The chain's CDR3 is CSAPPSGAEQFF. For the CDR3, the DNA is TGCAGTGCTCCCCCTAGCGGGGCCGAGCAGTTCTTC.

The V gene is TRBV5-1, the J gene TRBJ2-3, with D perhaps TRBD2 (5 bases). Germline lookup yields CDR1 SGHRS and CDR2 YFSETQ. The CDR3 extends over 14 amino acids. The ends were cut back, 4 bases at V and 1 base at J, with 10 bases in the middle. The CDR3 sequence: CASSAQRRTDTQYF. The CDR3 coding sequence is TGCGCCAGCAGCGCGCAGCGGCGCACAGATACGCAGTATTTT.

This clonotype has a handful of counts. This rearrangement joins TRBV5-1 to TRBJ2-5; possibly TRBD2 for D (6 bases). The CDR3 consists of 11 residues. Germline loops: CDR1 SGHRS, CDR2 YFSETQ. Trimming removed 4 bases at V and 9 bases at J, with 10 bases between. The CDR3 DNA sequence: TGCGCCAGCAGCGTGGGGGAGGCCCAGTACTTC. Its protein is CASSVGEAQYF.